These 21 T cell receptor beta chains share one sample of origin, sequenced in a study of T cells after yellow fever vaccination. A single record per CDR3 protein comes from TCRdb applying MiXCR to the 5' RACE reads. The sample has hundreds of thousands of distinct CDR3 sequences, approximately 15% seen once. The source was PBMCs, collected on the day of the yellow fever booster vaccination. The source is a man aged 25 to 45 who received the YFV17D yellow fever vaccine.

The V and J genes are TRBV5-4 and TRBJ2-1; D gene unclear. This CDR3 contains 12 residues. Trimming took 2 bases from V and 9 from J, leaving 9 bases between them. Germline CDR1 SGHNT, CDR2 YYREEE (reference sequence). CDR3 protein: CASSFQDGEQFF. In DNA form, the CDR3 reads TGTGCCAGCAGCTTCCAGGACGGTGAGCAGTTCTTC.

The chain carries TRBV7-2 and TRBJ2-3, with D possibly being TRBD1 (7 bases). Germline lookup yields CDR1 SGHTA and CDR2 FQGNSA. The CDR3 consists of 14 residues. Trimming took 5 bases from V and 5 from J, leaving 14 bases between them. The CDR3: CASSQGGALDTQYF. CDR3 in DNA: TGTGCCAGCAGCCAGGGGGGCGCTTTAGATACGCAGTATTTT.

This clonotype was recorded only once. This chain joins TRBV6-1 and TRBJ2-1; 9 nucleotides align to TRBD2. CDR1 is MNHNS and CDR2 is SASEGT in the germline V gene. The ends lost 6 bases at V and 3 bases at J; junction bases unmatched: 9. This CDR3 is built from 16 residues. CDR3 region: CASSRLAGADYNEQFF. CDR3 in DNA: TGTGCCAGCAGCCGGTTAGCGGGAGCGGACTACAATGAGCAGTTCTTC.

In this sample, this clonotype turned up a few times. This chain links TRBV7-8 with TRBJ2-7, with unresolved D. The CDR3 sequence is 12 residues long. V was pared by 1 base and J by 7 bases, with 8 bases between. Looked up from germline, CDR1 is SGHVS and CDR2 is FQNEAQ. The CDR3 DNA follows: TGTGCCAGCAGCTTAGGGGCGTCAGAGCAGTACTTC. Protein product: CASSLGASEQYF.

The rearrangement uses TRBV18 and TRBJ2-3, with D perhaps TRBD2 (6 bases). CDR1 and CDR2 from the germline V gene are KGHSH and LQKENI. Trimming left V 1 base short and J 7 bases short, with 18 bases between. This CDR3 is built from 16 residues. CDR3 DNA sequence: TGTGCCAGCTCACCACGAGGCGGGATGGTGTCTAATACGCAGTATTTT. This gives the protein CASSPRGGMVSNTQYF.

The chain employs TRBV6-5 and TRBJ2-2, with 8 positions matching TRBD1. CDR3 length: 15 residues. Trimming at V came to 3 bases and at J to 4 bases, leaving 4 bases not matched to a gene. The germline V gene encodes CDR1 MNHEY and CDR2 SVGAGI. CDR3 region: CASSYTGGFTGELFF. CDR3 DNA sequence: TGTGCCAGCAGTTATACAGGGGGTTTCACCGGGGAGCTGTTTTTT.

V and J are TRBV12-3 or TRBV12-4 and TRBJ1-1; TRBD1 matches 7 bases. CDR3 length: 13 amino acids. V was clipped by 7 bases and J by 4 bases; unmatched bases: 6. In nucleotides, the CDR3 is TGTGCCAGCACCCGACAGGGCGCCACTGAAGCTTTCTTT. Translating gives CASTRQGATEAFF.

This clonotype was counted between two and nine times. The chain has TRBV9 and TRBJ1-6; tentatively, D is TRBD1 (5 bases). The V end was cut by 3 bases, the J end by 7 bases, with 11 bases between. CDR3 length: 14 amino acids. CDR1 is SGDLS, CDR2 YYNGEE, per germline. The CDR3 is CASSGAGLNSPLHF. The CDR3, as DNA: TGTGCCAGCAGCGGGGCGGGACTAAATTCACCCCTCCACTTT.

V is TRBV29-1 and J is TRBJ1-1; D not resolved. V was clipped by 3 bases and J by 1 base, with 12 bases between them. The germline V gene has CDR1 SQVTM and CDR2 ANQGSEA. CDR3 length equals 14 residues. CDR3 in amino acids: CSVDVVGQNTEAFF. CDR3 in DNA: TGCAGCGTTGATGTAGTGGGTCAGAACACTGAAGCTTTCTTT.

This clonotype came up once. This chain joins TRBV20-1 and TRBJ2-6, with 7 bases matching TRBD2. CDR1 is DFQATT and CDR2 is SNEGSKA in the germline V gene (reference sequence). V shed 0 bases, J shed 2 bases, and the junction held 4 bases outside the gene matches. The CDR3 loop spans 16 amino acids. The CDR3 nucleotides are TGCAGTGCTAGAGATTGGGGGGGACCTGGGGCCAACGTCCTGACTTTC. Translating it yields CSARDWGGPGANVLTF.

This clonotype showed up many times. The chain links TRBV20-1 to TRBJ1-1, with no clear D. This CDR3 has 13 amino acids. Per the germline V gene, CDR1 is DFQATT and CDR2 is SNEGSKA (reference sequence). V lost 6 bases and J 5 bases, leaving 16 bases between the germline ends. The CDR3 loop is CSASGNLGTEAFF. For the CDR3, the DNA is TGCAGTGCCTCAGGAAACTTGGGGACTGAAGCTTTCTTT.

This clonotype was seen a handful of times. The chain joins TRBV20-1 to TRBJ2-7, with D maybe TRBD1 (5 bases). The CDR3 loop spans 14 amino acids. Trimming left V 5 bases short and J 2 bases short, with 16 bases between. The V gene's germline CDR1 is DFQATT and CDR2 SNEGSKA (reference sequence). The CDR3 sequence is CSAPPGRATYEQYF. The CDR3 DNA reads TGCAGTGCTCCCCCGGGCAGGGCAACCTACGAGCAGTACTTC.

Only a few counts were recorded for this clonotype. This chain connects TRBV29-1 to TRBJ2-1, with 7 bases matching TRBD2. In germline, CDR1 is SQVTM, CDR2 ANQGSEA. V gave up 4 bases and J gave up 6 bases; unmatched junction bases: 6. The CDR3 sequence is 13 residues long. The CDR3 region is CSVVGGNFNEQFF. CDR3 DNA: TGCAGCGTTGTGGGGGGGAATTTCAATGAGCAGTTCTTC.

This clonotype has a handful of counts. This chain uses TRBV19 with TRBJ1-5; D remains ambiguous. The CDR3 has 15 residues. V gave up 1 base and J gave up 2 bases, with 9 bases separating them. Per germline, CDR1 LNHDA and CDR2 SQIVND (reference sequence). The CDR3 here is CASSIGPGGNQPQHF. CDR3 nucleotides: TGTGCCAGTAGTATAGGTCCCGGCGGCAATCAGCCCCAGCATTTT.

The CDR3 loop is CSAIGPGGGDTEAFF. The DNA of the CDR3 is TGCAGTGCTATTGGTCCGGGGGGAGGTGACACTGAAGCTTTCTTT. J is TRBJ1-1 and V is TRBV20-1; tentatively, D is TRBD1 (5 bases). Germline V gene lookup returns CDR1 DFQATT and CDR2 SNEGSKA (reference sequence). V was pared by 4 bases and J by 3 bases, with 18 bases between. CDR3 length: 15 residues.

This clonotype was seen a few times. The CDR3 DNA is TGCGCCAGCAGCTTGGATGTAGCGGGTTCAGGGGCCTACGAGCAGTACTTC. It encodes CASSLDVAGSGAYEQYF. The chain is built from TRBV5-1 and TRBJ2-7, with D perhaps TRBD2 (7 bases). The germline V gene has CDR1 SGHRS and CDR2 YFSETQ. Trimming took 0 bases from V and 2 from J, leaving 18 bases between them. CDR3 size: 17 residues.

The chain joins TRBV7-9 to TRBJ2-7, with D uncertain. CDR1 SEHNR and CDR2 FQNEAQ come from the germline V gene (reference sequence). The CDR3 totals 14 residues. The V end lost 5 bases, the J end lost 2 bases, and 13 bases lay between the germline ends. As DNA, the CDR3 is TGTGCCAGCAGCGTATCGATGGGCCCCTACGAGCAGTACTTC. It is translated as CASSVSMGPYEQYF.

This sequence joins TRBV5-8 and TRBJ2-3; possibly TRBD2 for D (5 bases). The germline V gene encodes CDR1 SGHTS and CDR2 YDEGEE. The ends were cut back, 7 bases at V and 5 bases at J, with 14 bases in the middle. The CDR3 loop spans 13 amino acids. The CDR3: CASGSGGRDTQYF. The CDR3 coding sequence is TGTGCCAGCGGCTCCGGAGGCCGAGATACGCAGTATTTT.

This chain joins TRBV29-1 and TRBJ2-7; TRBD1 matches 8 bases. The CDR3 spans 14 residues. Trimming at V came to 7 bases and at J to 3 bases, leaving 11 bases not matched to a gene. CDR1 SQVTM and CDR2 ANQGSEA come from the germline V gene. CDR3 coding DNA: TGCAGCGCCCTTGTCCGGGACAGGCTCTACGAGCAGTACTTC. Translated, it gives CSALVRDRLYEQYF.

The chain recombines TRBV7-8 with TRBJ2-1, with TRBD2 identical over 13 bases. After removal of 4 bases from V and 12 bases from J, the junction contained 3 bases not matched to a gene. Germline assignment: CDR1 SGHVS and CDR2 FQNEAQ. This CDR3 spans 13 amino acids. The CDR3 is CASSSGTSGMQFF. The CDR3 DNA reads TGTGCCAGCAGCTCCGGGACTAGCGGGATGCAGTTCTTC.

This clonotype has just a few counts. J is TRBJ1-2 and V is TRBV6-2 or TRBV6-3, with D unclear. Per germline, CDR1 MNHEY and CDR2 SVGEGT. With 6 bases removed from V and 4 bases from J, the gap between germline ends came to 12 bases. This CDR3 contains 13 residues. The CDR3 DNA reads as TGTGCCAGCAGGCGGGCCTCCTCCTATGGCTACACCTTC. Amino acids: CASRRASSYGYTF.